The next 12 T cell receptor beta chains were all read from a single sample in a study of blood T cell repertoires in COVID-19. Measured with immunoSEQ multiplex PCR; TCRdb has only the in-frame clones, and not every one. The data show about 150,000 clones, more than 75% seen once. The source material was peripheral blood. The receptors derive from a man in his 70s with acute or convalescent COVID-19.

This clone has a single count. The rearrangement joins TRBV11-2 to TRBJ2-1; 12 bases are a match to TRBD2. CDR1 is SGHAT and CDR2 is FQNNGV in the germline V gene. The length of the CDR3 is 15 residues. J lost 6 bases, V lost 7 bases, and 7 bases had no gene match. The CDR3 bases are TGTGCCAGCACTCCTAGCGGGGGGGTGGCCAATGAGCAGTTCTTC. As protein: CASTPSGGVANEQFF.

This rearrangement joins TRBV9 to TRBJ2-1, with 7 bases identical to TRBD2. V lost 3 bases, J lost 6 bases, and 18 bases stayed unmatched. The length of the CDR3 is 18 residues. Germline lookup yields CDR1 SGDLS and CDR2 YYNGEE. CDR3 residues: CASSGAPSRGAGFNEQFF. As DNA, the CDR3 is TGTGCCAGCAGCGGAGCCCCCTCCCGGGGAGCGGGATTCAATGAGCAGTTCTTC.

The V and J genes are TRBV5-6 and TRBJ2-5; D is perhaps TRBD1 (7 bases). Germline CDR1 and CDR2: SGHDT and YYEEEE. The CDR3 is made up of 13 amino acids. Deletions cut 3 bases from V and 5 bases from J, with 11 bases between. CDR3 bases: TGTGCCAGCAGCTCAGGGGGGAAGGAGACCCAGTACTTC. Protein sequence: CASSSGGKETQYF.

The chain is built from TRBV28 and TRBJ2-1; tentative D call: TRBD2 (5 bases). There are 16 residues in the CDR3. From germline, CDR1 is MDHEN and CDR2 SYDVKM. Trimming took off 3 bases at V and 0 bases at J, with 12 bases between the two ends. In DNA form, the CDR3 reads TGTGCCAGCAGTTTGGACTCGAGGGTCTCCTACAATGAGCAGTTCTTC. It specifies CASSLDSRVSYNEQFF.

In this sample, this clone turned up a few times. The rearrangement uses TRBV5-1 and TRBJ2-1, with 7 bases matching TRBD2. Trimming removed 0 bases from V and 5 bases from J; junction bases left unmatched: 5. The germline V gene has CDR1 SGHRS and CDR2 YFSETQ. This CDR3 has 15 amino acids. The CDR3 DNA reads as TGCGCCAGCAGCTTGGCCTTACGGGGGGACAATGAGCAGTTCTTC. The encoded protein is CASSLALRGDNEQFF.

The chain uses TRBV4-1 and TRBJ2-7; perhaps TRBD1 as D (5 bases). The CDR3 loop spans 15 amino acids. V was trimmed by 4 bases and J by 5 bases, leaving 18 bases between them. Germline loops: CDR1 MGHRA, CDR2 YSYEKL. The DNA for the CDR3 is TGCGCCAGCAGCCCGCATGGGCAGGGTGGCGACGAGCAGTACTTC. This sequence encodes CASSPHGQGGDEQYF.

The chain employs TRBV11-2 and TRBJ1-1; 8 nucleotides line up with TRBD1. The V gene's germline CDR1 is SGHAT and CDR2 FQNNGV. V shed 3 bases and J 1 base; nucleotides not matched to a gene: 4. The CDR3 contains 15 residues. CDR3 DNA: TGTGCCAGCAGCTTTCAGGGGGCACCGAACACTGAAGCTTTCTTT. It translates to CASSFQGAPNTEAFF.

Notes on this clone: This sample includes further DNA sequences coding for the same CDR3. The chain links TRBV18 to TRBJ2-2; TRBD1 matches at 7 bases. This CDR3 has 15 amino acids. Unmatched junction bases numbered 3, after V lost 3 bases and J lost 2 bases. The germline V gene has CDR1 KGHSH and CDR2 LQKENI. CDR3 in DNA: TGTGCCAGCTCACCGAGACAGGGTAACACCGGGGAGCTGTTTTTT. This codes for CASSPRQGNTGELFF.

This clone appeared a single time. This chain joins TRBV4-2 and TRBJ1-4; D is ambiguous. Trimming took 4 bases from V and 8 from J, leaving 17 bases between them. The CDR3 loop spans 15 amino acids. Germline-derived CDR1 and CDR2 are LGHNA and YNFKEQ. CDR3 region: CASSPDRGRREKLFF. The CDR3 bases are TGTGCCAGCAGCCCGGACCGGGGAAGGAGGGAAAAACTGTTTTTT.

J is TRBJ1-5 and V is TRBV7-2, with D uncertain. Trimming cost V 2 bases and J 5 bases, with 10 bases left between them. The CDR3 contains 14 residues. CDR1 and CDR2 (germline): SGHTA, FQGNSA. The CDR3 reads CASSLNVGDQPQHF. The CDR3 DNA follows: TGTGCCAGCAGCTTAAACGTCGGGGATCAGCCCCAGCATTTT.

This chain links TRBV5-5 with TRBJ2-3; 9 positions match TRBD1. Germline CDR1 SGHKS, CDR2 YYEKEE (reference sequence). Losses at the gene ends were 7 bases for V and 4 bases for J; bases not matched to a gene: 7. The CDR3 length is 14 residues. CDR3 in DNA: TGTGCCAGCGAGACAGGGGGGACGTCAGATACGCAGTATTTT. Protein sequence: CASETGGTSDTQYF.

V usage is TRBV29-1 and J usage is TRBJ2-1; 10 nucleotides align to TRBD2. The CDR3 is 15 amino acids. Per the germline V gene, CDR1 is SQVTM and CDR2 is ANQGSEA. V shed 5 bases, J shed 7 bases, and the junction held 11 bases outside the gene matches. CDR3 sequence (DNA): TGCAGCGTTCAAAACGGACTAGCGGCTACAAATGAGCAGTTCTTC. It yields the protein CSVQNGLAATNEQFF.